These 17 T cell receptor beta chains originate from one sample sequenced in a study of blood T cells in healthy people across ages. Combining a sample-barcoded 5' primer with a J-beta primer mix, a second PCR ran for about 6 to 12 cycles. MiXCR, run by TCRdb on the 5' RACE reads, gives a single entry per CDR3 protein. The profile covers some 1.8 million distinct CDR3 sequences, with around 42% appearing a single time and 23% taken by the ten largest. Sequenced sample: blood. Receptors were obtained from a human donor in good health.

This clonotype was counted many times. J is TRBJ2-7 and V is TRBV7-9; no definite D call. V shed 5 bases and J shed 2 bases, with 4 bases lying between them. The CDR3 is 11 residues long. Per germline, CDR1 SEHNR and CDR2 FQNEAQ (reference sequence). CDR3 coding DNA: TGTGCCAGCAGCACCACCTACGAGCAGTACTTC. It codes for CASSTTYEQYF.

This clonotype has only a few counts. This chain joins TRBV7-2 and TRBJ1-5; D is unresolved. This CDR3 comprises 12 residues. Germline V CDR1 and CDR2: SGHTA, FQGNSA. Trimming cost V 5 bases and J 5 bases, with 7 bases left between them. The CDR3 loop reads CASSQRDQPQHF. The CDR3 DNA sequence: TGTGCCAGCAGCCAAAGAGATCAGCCCCAGCATTTT.

This clonotype has only one observation. The CDR3 nucleotides read TGTGCCATCAGACCGGGCCTCGGAGGCTACGAGCAGTACTTC. Translated: CAIRPGLGGYEQYF. The chain recombines TRBV10-3 with TRBJ2-5, with D perhaps TRBD2 (5 bases). The DNA end is a closer match to TRBJ2-7, so the J assignment may be wrong. CDR1 and CDR2 from the germline V gene are ENHRY and SYGVKD. This CDR3 is 14 amino acids long.

The V call is TRBV5-1, the J call TRBJ2-5; 8 bases are shared with TRBD2. Germline CDR1 SGHRS, CDR2 YFSETQ. The CDR3 runs to 17 residues. The V and J ends lost 0 bases and 0 bases, in that order; junction bases with no gene match: 7. As DNA, the CDR3 is TGCGCCAGCAGCTTGGGTAGTAGCGGGGCGTACCAAGAGACCCAGTACTTC. Translated: CASSLGSSGAYQETQYF.

The chain combines TRBV5-5 with TRBJ2-5; a possible D gene is TRBD2 (6 bases). Germline lookup yields CDR1 SGHKS and CDR2 YYEKEE (reference sequence). The ends were cut back, 4 bases at V and 7 bases at J, with 23 bases in the middle. The CDR3 loop spans 16 amino acids. CDR3 protein: CASSGGYWDSAVTQYF. CDR3 in DNA: TGTGCCAGCAGCGGAGGGTATTGGGATAGCGCCGTGACCCAGTACTTC.

This clonotype was seen a handful of times. The rearrangement links TRBV20-1 to TRBJ1-6; TRBD1 aligns across 7 bases. Germline-derived CDR1 and CDR2 are DFQATT and SNEGSKA (reference sequence). V lost 0 bases, J lost 7 bases, and 9 bases stayed unmatched. The CDR3 extends over 16 amino acids. CDR3 protein: CSARDPRQGQNSPLHF. CDR3 DNA: TGCAGTGCTAGAGATCCCAGACAGGGCCAAAATTCACCCCTCCACTTT.

The chain has TRBV20-1 and TRBJ1-6, with D unclear. Germline assignment: CDR1 DFQATT and CDR2 SNEGSKA (reference sequence). V lost 0 bases and J lost 4, with 13 bases in between. There are 16 residues in the CDR3. This chain's CDR3 is CSARDEQQLYNSPLHF. Here the CDR3 DNA reads TGCAGTGCTAGAGATGAACAGCAGCTGTATAATTCACCCCTCCACTTT.

CDR3 sequence reads: CASSLSYRGTYTDTQYF. Written as DNA, the CDR3 is TGTGCCAGCAGCCTGTCCTACAGGGGGACTTACACAGATACGCAGTATTTT. The rearrangement links TRBV7-9 to TRBJ2-3; 8 nucleotides align to TRBD1. Germline-derived CDR1 and CDR2 are SEHNR and FQNEAQ (reference sequence). This CDR3 is 17 amino acids long. With V trimmed by 5 bases and J by 2 bases, 12 bases remained unmatched.

The chain uses TRBV21-1 and TRBJ2-1; the table's D call of TRBD2 was not tested on the DNA. TRBV21-1 is a pseudogene. The length of the CDR3 is 16 residues. The CDR3 coding sequence is TGTGCCAGCAGCAAAGGAGGGTCCGGGACTTACAATGAGCAGTTCTTC. Translation gives CASSKGGSGTYNEQFF.

The rearrangement links TRBV7-2 to TRBJ1-1; TRBD1 matches 9 bases. The CDR3 is made up of 17 amino acids. V shed 2 bases, J shed 1 base, and the junction held 8 bases outside the gene matches. CDR1 SGHTA and CDR2 FQGNSA come from the germline V gene. CDR3 sequence (DNA): TGTGCCAGCAGCTTACCTAGGGACAGGGCGCAGAACACTGAAGCTTTCTTT. It yields the protein CASSLPRDRAQNTEAFF.

V usage is TRBV27 and J usage is TRBJ2-1; 7 bases map to TRBD2. The CDR3 loop spans 15 amino acids. The germline V gene encodes CDR1 MNHEY and CDR2 SMNVEV (reference sequence). Trimming cost V 6 bases and J 7 bases; bases outside gene matches: 12. The CDR3 region has the DNA TGTGCCAGCAGGGTAGCGGGCCTAGCGTGGAATGAGCAGTTCTTC. Translating gives CASRVAGLAWNEQFF.

V gene TRBV7-9 combines with J gene TRBJ2-4, with a tentative D call TRBD2 (7 bases). The DNA end lines up better with TRBJ2-7; the J call may be wrong. The germline gives CDR1 SEHNR, CDR2 FQNEAQ (reference sequence). The CDR3 length is 16 residues. In nucleotides, the CDR3 is TGTGCCAGCAGCGCCCCCTCGGGGGGACAAACCTACGAGCAGTACTTC. It is translated as CASSAPSGGQTYEQYF.

The chain carries TRBV15 and TRBJ2-2; D not certain. V was cut by 0 bases and J by 6 bases, with 8 bases left in between. The CDR3 contains 14 residues. CDR1 and CDR2 from the germline V gene are LNHNV and YYDKDF (reference sequence). The CDR3: CATSRDRLAGELFF. The CDR3 DNA is TGTGCCACCAGCAGAGATCGGCTAGCCGGGGAGCTGTTTTTT.

The chain has TRBV4-3 and TRBJ2-3; 11 nucleotides match TRBD2. CDR1 is LGHNA, CDR2 YSLEER, per germline. CDR3 length equals 15 residues. The junction had 5 bases not matched to a gene; V was cut back by 4 bases and J by 5 bases. The CDR3: CASSLAGGLRDTQYF. For the CDR3, the DNA is TGCGCCAGCAGCCTAGCGGGGGGGCTTAGAGATACGCAGTATTTT.

The J gene is TRBJ1-2, the V gene TRBV5-1; 9 nucleotides match TRBD1. Germline-derived CDR1 and CDR2 are SGHRS and YFSETQ. Trimming cost V 3 bases and J 5 bases; bases outside gene matches: 5. This CDR3 comprises 14 residues. The CDR3 is CASSSQGALYGYTF. The CDR3 DNA is TGCGCCAGCAGCTCACAGGGGGCCCTTTATGGCTACACCTTC.

This clonotype came up many times. The chain combines TRBV3-1 with TRBJ2-5; D is unresolved. Germline V lookup: CDR1 LGHDT, CDR2 YNNKEL (reference sequence). The V end was cut by 4 bases, the J end by 5 bases, with 17 bases between. The CDR3 sequence is 15 residues long. The CDR3 coding sequence is TGTGCCAGCAGCCGGTCCCTTGTAGGTGGGGAGACCCAGTACTTC. Translated, it gives CASSRSLVGGETQYF.

In this sample, this clonotype turned up a few times. The chain uses TRBV12-3 or TRBV12-4 and TRBJ2-6; 7 nucleotides agree with TRBD1. After removal of 6 bases from V and 2 bases from J, the junction contained 16 bases not matched to a gene. This CDR3 comprises 19 residues. The CDR3 loop reads CASRHGHRGLLTGANVLTF. DNA for the CDR3: TGTGCCAGCAGACATGGACATAGGGGGCTTTTAACTGGGGCCAACGTCCTGACTTTC.